Described below is a single T cell receptor (beta chain) sequence and its context. Assay: immunoSEQ multiplex PCR; the TCRdb copy retains only in-frame clones and omits some. The repertoire has approximately 100,000 clones, roughly 87% of them found once; the top ten carry around 4.5%. This entry is derived from a study of blood T cell repertoires in COVID-19. Background on the study: The origin of the acute and convalescent COVID-19 samples was the United States, Italy and Spain. Nucleic acid was either cDNA or gDNA, and it came from T cells, B-cell-depleted T cells, or PBMCs.

The CDR3 has 15 amino acids. Trimming cost V 0 bases and J 4 bases; bases outside gene matches: 4. Germline CDR1 SGHNT, CDR2 YYREEE (reference sequence). Specimen: peripheral blood. This chain links TRBV5-4 with TRBJ1-3; 7 bases agree with TRBD1. This TCR was sampled from a man between 65 and 85 years old with acute or convalescent COVID-19. The CDR3 DNA sequence: TGTGCCAGCAGCTTGGACAGGGGTACGGGAAACACCATATATTTT. This codes for CASSLDRGTGNTIYF.